Below are 30 T cell receptor beta chains sequenced from a single sample in a study of early T cells in non-severe SARS-CoV-2 infection. One entry per CDR3 protein results from TCRdb running MiXCR on the 5' RACE reads. The sample has 77,000 or so distinct CDR3 sequences; 14% are singletons. Specimen: whole blood, collected at baseline. The origin of the receptors is an adult who was a healthcare worker with PCR-confirmed SARS-CoV-2 infection or an uninfected control (not recorded which).

The V gene is TRBV7-2, the J gene TRBJ2-3; D gene unclear. This CDR3 region has 12 residues. The germline CDR1 and CDR2 sequences are SGHTA and FQGNSA. V was clipped by 5 bases and J by 2 bases, with 5 bases between them. CDR3 protein: CASSTYTDTQYF. The DNA of the CDR3 is TGTGCCAGCAGCACCTACACAGATACGCAGTATTTT. The full variable domain, with the rest looked up from reference TRBV7-2 and TRBJ2-3, is GAGVSQSPSNKVTEKGKDVELRCDPISGHTALYWYRQSLGQGLEFLIYFQGNSAPDKSGLPSDRFSAERTGGSVSTLTIQRTQQEDSAVYLCASSTYTDTQYFGPGTRLTVL.

J is TRBJ1-2 and V is TRBV29-1; 8 bases fit TRBD1. Germline CDR1 and CDR2: SQVTM and ANQGSEA. The CDR3 has 15 residues. After removal of 6 bases from V and 3 bases from J, the junction contained 12 bases not matched to a gene. In DNA, the CDR3 is TGCAGCGTCAAAGAGGGGGGACAGGTCGACTATGGCTACACCTTC. Protein: CSVKEGGQVDYGYTF.

V is TRBV14 and J is TRBJ2-1, with TRBD2 identical over 8 bases. The length of the CDR3 is 14 residues. V lost 3 bases and J lost 9; bases outside the gene matches: 7. Germline CDR1 reads SGHDN; CDR2 reads FVKESK. CDR3 amino acids: CASSHLRTSPEQFF. The CDR3 coding sequence is TGTGCCAGCAGCCATCTCCGGACTAGCCCTGAGCAGTTCTTC.

This clonotype appeared a single time. The chain uses TRBV7-2 and TRBJ2-5; TRBD1 matches at 9 bases. CDR1 and CDR2 (germline): SGHTA, FQGNSA. V gave up 5 bases and J gave up 5 bases; unmatched junction bases: 3. CDR3 length equals 13 residues. Written as DNA, the CDR3 is TGTGCCAGCAGCAATGGACAGGGGGAGACCCAGTACTTC. Amino acids: CASSNGQGETQYF.

This clonotype was picked up a small number of times. The chain carries TRBV7-2 and TRBJ2-5; D remains ambiguous. V was shortened by 0 bases and J by 1 base, with 9 bases between the two germline ends. CDR3 length: 15 residues. In germline, CDR1 is SGHTA, CDR2 FQGNSA. This CDR3 is CASSLAPTIQETQYF. The CDR3 DNA sequence: TGTGCCAGCAGCTTAGCCCCTACAATCCAAGAGACCCAGTACTTC. The whole variable domain, filled in from reference TRBV7-2 and TRBJ2-5, reads GAGVSQSPSNKVTEKGKDVELRCDPISGHTALYWYRQSLGQGLEFLIYFQGNSAPDKSGLPSDRFSAERTGGSVSTLTIQRTQQEDSAVYLCASSLAPTIQETQYFGPGTRLLVL.

The chain couples TRBV9 to TRBJ1-6; D is uncertain. The CDR3 consists of 12 residues. The V gene lost 4 bases and the J gene lost 7 bases, with 6 bases spanning the gap. Per the germline V gene, CDR1 is SGDLS and CDR2 is YYNGEE. The CDR3 nucleotides are TGTGCCAGCAGCCGCCTAAATTCACCCCTCCACTTT. This gives the protein CASSRLNSPLHF.

This clonotype showed up just a few times. The rearrangement joins TRBV27 to TRBJ1-1; D is unclear. The V gene lost 4 bases and the J gene lost 4 bases, with 7 bases spanning the gap. The CDR3 covers 12 residues. Germline CDR1 is MNHEY and CDR2 is SMNVEV (reference sequence). The CDR3 loop reads CASSSISTEAFF. CDR3 bases: TGTGCCAGCAGTTCCATATCCACTGAAGCTTTCTTT.

At least ten counts were recorded for this clonotype. This sequence joins TRBV20-1 and TRBJ2-7; weak D call: TRBD2 (5 bases). The CDR3 is made up of 16 amino acids. Per germline, CDR1 DFQATT and CDR2 SNEGSKA (reference sequence). V was shortened by 6 bases and J by 1 base, with 22 bases between the two germline ends. For the CDR3, the DNA is TGCAGTGCCCCCGTTGGGAAAGGGAGTTGGTCCTACGAGCAGTACTTC. It is translated as CSAPVGKGSWSYEQYF.

The gene calls are TRBV21-1 and TRBJ2-5; the D call in the table, TRBD2, was not verified against the DNA. TRBV21-1 is termed a pseudogene. CDR3 length: 15 amino acids. The CDR3 loop is CASPQGGLEAETQYF. For the CDR3, the DNA is TGTGCCAGCCCCCAAGGGGGACTAGAGGCAGAGACCCAGTACTTC.

This clonotype was seen many times. The chain combines TRBV11-2 with TRBJ1-1; D uncertain. The CDR3 consists of 14 residues. CDR1 is SGHAT and CDR2 is FQNNGV in the germline V gene. V lost 0 bases and J 1 base, leaving 6 bases between the germline ends. CDR3 residues: CASSLDIGNTEAFF. The CDR3 coding sequence is TGTGCCAGCAGCTTAGATATTGGGAACACTGAAGCTTTCTTT. Full variable domain (outside the CDR3, taken from reference TRBV11-2 and TRBJ1-1): EAGVAQSPRYKIIEKRQSVAFWCNPISGHATLYWYQQILGQGPKLLIQFQNNGVVDDSQLPKDRFSAERLKGVDSTLKIQPAKLEDSAVYLCASSLDIGNTEAFFGQGTRLTVV.

The chain couples TRBV12-3 or TRBV12-4 to TRBJ1-2; D is unclear. The CDR3 consists of 14 residues. The V end lost 4 bases, the J end lost 7 bases, and 16 bases lay between the germline ends. This CDR3 is CASSYSSLGFGYTF. CDR3 coding DNA: TGTGCCAGCAGTTACTCTTCGCTGGGGTTTGGCTACACCTTC.

The V call is TRBV7-8, the J call TRBJ2-1; tentatively, D is TRBD2 (6 bases). The CDR3 is made up of 16 amino acids. The germline CDR1 and CDR2 sequences are SGHVS and FQNEAQ. The germline V and J ends were trimmed by 1 base and 4 bases, with 14 bases remaining between them. CDR3 sequence (DNA): TGTGCCAGCAGCTTAGAGTATATAGCGGATTACAATGAGCAGTTCTTC. Amino acids: CASSLEYIADYNEQFF. The complete variable domain, with remaining parts taken from reference TRBV7-8 and TRBJ2-1, reads GAGVSQSPRYKVAKRGQDVALRCDPISGHVSLFWYQQALGQGPEFLTYFQNEAQLDKSGLPSDRFFAERPEGSVSTLKIQRTQQEDSAVYLCASSLEYIADYNEQFFGPGTRLTVL.

A note on this clonotype: This may come from a read error, since a much larger clone is one base off. This chain uses TRBV19 with TRBJ2-5, with D tentatively TRBD2 (6 bases). The length of the CDR3 is 15 residues. Trimming removed 5 bases from V and 7 bases from J, with 20 bases in between. CDR1 is LNHDA, CDR2 SQIVND, per germline (reference sequence). CDR3 nucleotide sequence: TGTGCCAGTAGTCGCGACGAGGGGACTGCTCCGACCCAGTACTTC. This gives the protein CASSRDEGTAPTQYF. Using reference TRBV19 and TRBJ2-5 for the parts outside the CDR3, the full variable domain is DGGITQSPKYLFRKEGQNVTLSCEQNLNHDAMYWYRQDPGQGLRLIYYSQIVNDFQKGDIAEGYSVSREKKESFPLTVTSAQKNPTAFYLCASSRDEGTAPTQYFGPGTRLLVL.

The chain employs TRBV5-1 and TRBJ2-1, with 7 bases fitting TRBD2. The trim removed 8 bases at V and 0 bases at J, leaving 5 bases unmatched. Germline V gives CDR1 SGHRS, CDR2 YFSETQ. The CDR3 is made up of 14 amino acids. The CDR3 DNA sequence: TGCGCCAGTAGCGGGTCAAGCTCCTACAATGAGCAGTTCTTC. This codes for CASSGSSSYNEQFF. The variable domain in full, completed from reference TRBV5-1 and TRBJ2-1, reads KAGVTQTPRYLIKTRGQQVTLSCSPISGHRSVSWYQQTPGQGLQFLFEYFSETQRNKGNFPGRFSGRQFSNSRSEMNVSTLELGDSALYLCASSGSSSYNEQFFGPGTRLTVL.

In its sample, this clonotype was seen a few times. The J gene is TRBJ2-7, the V gene TRBV10-3, with D unresolved. Germline CDR1 is ENHRY and CDR2 is SYGVKD. The CDR3 consists of 13 residues. The germline V and J ends were trimmed by 2 bases and 2 bases, with 7 bases remaining between them. Written as DNA, the CDR3 is TGTGCCATCAGTGAGCAGGTCCCCTACGAGCAGTACTTC. Its protein product is CAISEQVPYEQYF.

The rearrangement joins TRBV18 to TRBJ2-3, with D possibly being TRBD2 (5 bases). Trimming cost V 6 bases and J 2 bases, with 9 bases left between them. Germline V CDR1 and CDR2: KGHSH, LQKENI. CDR3 size: 13 residues. CDR3 region: CASSKRDTDTQYF. The CDR3, as DNA: TGTGCCAGCTCGAAACGGGACACAGATACGCAGTATTTT. The entire variable domain, with the rest obtained from reference TRBV18 and TRBJ2-3, is as follows: NAGVMQNPRHLVRRRGQEARLRCSPMKGHSHVYWYRQLPEEGLKFMVYLQKENIIDESGMPKERFSAEFPKEGPSILRIQQVVRGDSAAYFCASSKRDTDTQYFGPGTRLTVL.

In its sample, this clonotype was seen a few times. The chain recombines TRBV7-3 with TRBJ2-3; D might be TRBD2 (5 bases). Trimming took 3 bases from V and 2 from J, leaving 9 bases between them. Germline CDR1 is SGHTA and CDR2 is FQGTGA. This CDR3 comprises 14 residues. The CDR3 nucleotides read TGTGCCAGCAGCTTTTTCGGGAACACAGATACGCAGTATTTT. It specifies CASSFFGNTDTQYF.

This chain links TRBV19 with TRBJ2-2; 10 bases align to TRBD1. There are 15 residues in the CDR3. The ends lost 7 bases at V and 5 bases at J; junction bases unmatched: 7. Germline V gives CDR1 LNHDA, CDR2 SQIVND (reference sequence). CDR3 sequence reads: CASTLPGQGTGELFF. CDR3 bases: TGTGCCAGTACCCTACCGGGACAGGGGACCGGGGAGCTGTTTTTT.

This rearrangement joins TRBV29-1 to TRBJ2-1, with a weak D call TRBD2 (5 bases). V shed 5 bases and J shed 7 bases, with 9 bases lying between them. In germline, CDR1 is SQVTM, CDR2 ANQGSEA. This CDR3 comprises 11 residues. CDR3 protein: CSVRRENEQFF. The CDR3 coding sequence is TGCAGCGTTCGAAGGGAGAATGAGCAGTTCTTC.

This clonotype was found a few times. This chain connects TRBV29-1 to TRBJ2-7; 10 nucleotides align to TRBD1. Germline V gene lookup returns CDR1 SQVTM and CDR2 ANQGSEA. Trimming cost V 7 bases and J 5 bases; bases outside gene matches: 5. The CDR3 spans 12 residues. The CDR3 DNA follows: TGCAGCGGTGGACAGGGGGGCAACGAGCAGTACTTC. Translation: CSGGQGGNEQYF.

There are a few counts of this clonotype. J is TRBJ2-7 and V is TRBV6-1, with TRBD2 matching over 8 bases. The trim removed 2 bases at V and 2 bases at J, leaving 5 bases unmatched. CDR3 length equals 15 residues. Germline values: CDR1 MNHNS, CDR2 SASEGT. The CDR3 nucleotides read TGTGCCAGCAGTGAATCTTTAGCGGGAACCTACGAGCAGTACTTC. This gives the protein CASSESLAGTYEQYF.

This clonotype was observed a handful of times. This chain connects TRBV6-5 to TRBJ2-1; no clear D. This CDR3 comprises 14 residues. CDR1 is MNHEY and CDR2 is SVGAGI in the germline V gene. V was cut by 2 bases and J by 3 bases, with 8 bases left in between. CDR3 in DNA: TGTGCCAGCAGTTACGGTGGCAACTACAATGAGCAGTTCTTC. Translation: CASSYGGNYNEQFF.

The chain recombines TRBV20-1 with TRBJ2-2, with unresolved D. Germline V CDR1 and CDR2: DFQATT, SNEGSKA (reference sequence). The CDR3 runs 13 residues. V shed 0 bases and J shed 1 base, with 3 bases lying between them. The DNA for the CDR3 is TGCAGTGCTAGAGAGCGGAACACCGGGGAGCTGTTTTTT. Translated: CSARERNTGELFF.

This clonotype was detected ten times or more. The chain has TRBV12-3 or TRBV12-4 and TRBJ1-2; possible D gene TRBD1, 5 bases. The CDR3 runs 13 residues. V lost 3 bases and J lost 4, with 9 bases in between. CDR3 bases: TGTGCCAGCAGTTTTGAGGGGCTCTATGGCTACACCTTC. Protein: CASSFEGLYGYTF.

In its sample, this clonotype was seen many times. This chain links TRBV29-1 with TRBJ2-7; 12 bases match TRBD2. This CDR3 has 17 amino acids. Germline assignment: CDR1 SQVTM and CDR2 ANQGSEA. The V segment lost 6 bases and the J segment 1 base; nucleotides outside the gene matches: 13. The CDR3 sequence is CSVRGLAGGPPSYEQYF. CDR3 bases: TGCAGCGTGAGGGGGCTAGCGGGAGGGCCCCCATCCTACGAGCAGTACTTC.

This clonotype was detected ten times or more. The J gene is TRBJ2-5, the V gene TRBV27; D gene uncertain. The germline gives CDR1 MNHEY, CDR2 SMNVEV (reference sequence). The CDR3 contains 14 residues. V lost 6 bases, J lost 5 bases, and 16 bases lay in between. The CDR3 spells CASRAILAGETQYF. The CDR3 region has the DNA TGTGCCAGCAGAGCAATCTTAGCAGGCGAGACCCAGTACTTC.

CDR3 residues: CASRMSSYNEQFF. The CDR3 DNA sequence: TGTGCCAGCCGGATGAGCTCCTACAATGAGCAGTTCTTC. The rearrangement joins TRBV11-1 to TRBJ2-1; no definite D call. The germline CDR1 and CDR2 sequences are SGHAT and FQDESV (reference sequence). Between the trimmed V and J ends, which lost 8 bases and 0 bases, there was a span of 8 bases. The CDR3 sequence is 13 residues long.

In this sample, this clonotype turned up many times. J is TRBJ1-2 and V is TRBV20-1; no clear D gene. Trimming removed 5 bases at V and 0 bases at J, with 7 bases between. The CDR3 has 12 residues. Germline V lookup: CDR1 DFQATT, CDR2 SNEGSKA (reference sequence). The CDR3 DNA is TGCAGTGCTTTTCAAGCTAACTATGGCTACACCTTC. Amino acid sequence: CSAFQANYGYTF.

This clonotype was observed once. The chain uses TRBV19 and TRBJ2-2, with D maybe TRBD2 (5 bases). The CDR3 consists of 15 residues. The germline V and J ends were trimmed by 10 bases and 0 bases, with 15 bases remaining between them. The germline CDR1 and CDR2 sequences are LNHDA and SQIVND (reference sequence). CDR3 residues: CATKRIASNTGELFF. CDR3 bases: TGTGCCACCAAGCGGATAGCTTCGAACACCGGGGAGCTGTTTTTT. Drawing the rest from reference TRBV19 and TRBJ2-2, the complete variable domain is DGGITQSPKYLFRKEGQNVTLSCEQNLNHDAMYWYRQDPGQGLRLIYYSQIVNDFQKGDIAEGYSVSREKKESFPLTVTSAQKNPTAFYLCATKRIASNTGELFFGEGSRLTVL.

This clonotype was recorded a few times. The gene calls are TRBV7-2 and TRBJ2-3, with unresolved D. The CDR3 contains 14 residues. V dropped 0 bases and J dropped 3 bases, with 7 bases sitting between them. Germline V gene data show CDR1 as SGHTA and CDR2 as FQGNSA. The CDR3 nucleotides read TGTGCCAGCAGCTTAGCGAGCGTGACAGATACGCAGTATTTT. Translation gives CASSLASVTDTQYF.